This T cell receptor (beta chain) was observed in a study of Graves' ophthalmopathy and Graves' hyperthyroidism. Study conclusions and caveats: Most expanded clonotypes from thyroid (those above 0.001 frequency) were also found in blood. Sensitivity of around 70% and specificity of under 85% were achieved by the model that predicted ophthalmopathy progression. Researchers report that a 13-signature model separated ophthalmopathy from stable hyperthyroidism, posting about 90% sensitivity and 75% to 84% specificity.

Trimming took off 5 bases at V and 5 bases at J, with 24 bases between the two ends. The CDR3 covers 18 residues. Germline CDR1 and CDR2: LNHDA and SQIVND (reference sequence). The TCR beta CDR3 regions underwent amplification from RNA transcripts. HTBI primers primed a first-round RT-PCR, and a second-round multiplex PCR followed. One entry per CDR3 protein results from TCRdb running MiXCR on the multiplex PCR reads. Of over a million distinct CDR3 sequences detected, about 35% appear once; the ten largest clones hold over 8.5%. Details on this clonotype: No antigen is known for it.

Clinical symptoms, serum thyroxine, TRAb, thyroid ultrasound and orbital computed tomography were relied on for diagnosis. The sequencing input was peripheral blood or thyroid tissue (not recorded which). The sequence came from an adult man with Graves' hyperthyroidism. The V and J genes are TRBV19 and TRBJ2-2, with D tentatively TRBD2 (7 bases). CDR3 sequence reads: CASSPNRGGGPRTGELFF. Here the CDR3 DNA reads TGTGCCAGTAGTCCGAATAGGGGCGGGGGCCCCAGGACCGGGGAGCTGTTTTTT. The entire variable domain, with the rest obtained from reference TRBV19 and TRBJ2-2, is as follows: DGGITQSPKYLFRKEGQNVTLSCEQNLNHDAMYWYRQDPGQGLRLIYYSQIVNDFQKGDIAEGYSVSREKKESFPLTVTSAQKNPTAFYLCASSPNRGGGPRTGELFFGEGSRLTVL.